This TCR beta chain was sequenced in a study of T cell responses to AZD1222 COVID-19 vaccine. Some clones are missing from TCRdb's copy, which holds only in-frame ones; the method was immunoSEQ multiplex PCR. This sample has 70,000 or so clones, with approximately 90% found just once. Germline loops: CDR1 KGHSH, CDR2 LQKENI. The CDR3 spans 13 residues. Germline trimming cut 6 bases from V and 5 bases from J; bases unmatched to any gene: 4. A note on this clone: Its antigen is not identified.

Overall study results and limits: Per reports, nearly half of all spike-specific TCRs target regions that are unmutated in variants.

The source is an adult in good health. The sample was peripheral blood, taken on day 0 of AZD1222 vaccination. This sequence joins TRBV18 and TRBJ1-5, with 7 bases that match TRBD1. Written as DNA, the CDR3 is TGTGCCAGCTCGCCTGACAGGGATCAGCCCCAGCATTTT. It codes for CASSPDRDQPQHF.